This TCR beta chain came from a study of cytomegalovirus exposure and HLA in healthy donors. Study in general: Of about 390 genotyped donors, more than 75% grouped in the Caucasian-associated ancestry cluster. Study findings and constraints: A later look showed TCR association rates differing by HLA locus, highest for DRB1 and lowest for HLA-C.

Healthy bone marrow donors formed the donor group. PCR primers comprised 60 Vbeta and 13 Jbeta primers. Assay: immunoSEQ multiplex PCR; the TCRdb copy retains only in-frame clones and omits some. The table shows about 190,000 clones, with around four fifths occurring only once. Trimming cost V 5 bases and J 3 bases; bases outside gene matches: 6. The CDR3 has 14 residues. CDR1 is SGHVS, CDR2 FQNEAQ, per germline. For this clone: Its antigen remains unknown.

The sequenced sample consisted of PBMCs. The chain combines TRBV7-8 with TRBJ2-7; TRBD1 agrees at 8 bases. This receptor was identified in a woman aged 45 to 65 in good health and CMV-seropositive. In DNA form, the CDR3 reads TGTGCCAGCAGCCTTCAGGGGGCGGTCTACGAGCAGTACTTC. It yields the protein CASSLQGAVYEQYF.